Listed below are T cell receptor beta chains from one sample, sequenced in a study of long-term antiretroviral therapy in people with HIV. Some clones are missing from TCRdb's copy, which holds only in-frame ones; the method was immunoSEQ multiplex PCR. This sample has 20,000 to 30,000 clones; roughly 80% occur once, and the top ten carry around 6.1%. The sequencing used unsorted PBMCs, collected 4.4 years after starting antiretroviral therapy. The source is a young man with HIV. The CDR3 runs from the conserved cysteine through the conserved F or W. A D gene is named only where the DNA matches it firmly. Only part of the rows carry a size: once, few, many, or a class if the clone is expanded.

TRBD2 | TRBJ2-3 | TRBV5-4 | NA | CASSLRTSGVSGQYF | TGTGCCAGCAGCTTGAGGACTAGCGGGGTCTCGGGGCAGTATTTT
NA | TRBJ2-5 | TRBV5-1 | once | CASSLQETQYF | TGCGCCAGCAGCTTACAAGAGACCCAGTACTTC
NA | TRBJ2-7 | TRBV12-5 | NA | CASGLVLNLVSPYEQYF | TGTGCTAGTGGTTTGGTACTGAACTTAGTTTCCCCCTACGAGCAGTACTTC
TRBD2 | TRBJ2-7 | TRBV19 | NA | CASSISSSGSNEQYF | TGTGCCAGTAGTATTAGTTCTAGCGGGAGTAACGAGCAGTACTTC
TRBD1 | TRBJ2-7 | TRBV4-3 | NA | CASSQESGQGYEQYF | TGCGCCAGCAGCCAAGAGTCCGGACAGGGCTACGAGCAGTACTTC
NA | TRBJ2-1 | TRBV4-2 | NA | CASSQEPLTSSSYNEQFF | TGTGCCAGCAGCCAAGAGCCCCTTACTTCGAGCTCCTACAATGAGCAGTTCTTC
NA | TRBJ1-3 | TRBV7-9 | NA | CASSLTTGSSGNTIYF | TGTGCCAGCAGCTTAACGACAGGCTCCTCTGGAAACACCATATATTTT
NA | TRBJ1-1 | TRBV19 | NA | CASSLRQEVATEAFF | TGTGCCAGTAGTCTCAGACAAGAAGTGGCCACTGAAGCTTTCTTT
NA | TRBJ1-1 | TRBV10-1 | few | CASSGSEGRNTEAFF | TGCGCCAGCAGTGGGTCGGAAGGGAGGAACACTGAAGCTTTCTTT
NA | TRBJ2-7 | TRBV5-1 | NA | CASSRDARSSYEQYF | TGCGCCAGCAGCAGGGACGCAAGGAGCTCCTACGAGCAGTACTTC
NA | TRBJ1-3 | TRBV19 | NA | CASSIRGGTGNTIYF | TGTGCCAGTAGTATCCGGGGGGGCACTGGAAACACCATATATTTT
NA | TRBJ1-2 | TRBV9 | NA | CASSVGGLGGYGYTF | TGTGCCAGCAGCGTAGGTGGTCTAGGTGGCTATGGCTACACCTTC
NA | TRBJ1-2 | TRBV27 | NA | CASSLSSRYGYTF | TGTGCCAGCAGTTTATCGAGCAGATATGGCTACACCTTC
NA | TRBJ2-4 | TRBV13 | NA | CASSDLSRSKNIQYF | TGTGCCAGCAGCGACCTCTCAAGAAGCAAAAACATTCAGTACTTC
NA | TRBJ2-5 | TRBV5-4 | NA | CASSPEGGGQETQYF | TGTGCCAGCAGTCCAGAGGGCGGAGGCCAAGAGACCCAGTACTTC
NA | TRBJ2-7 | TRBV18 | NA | CASSTRTSTYEQYF | TGTGCCAGCTCAACACGGACATCCACCTACGAGCAGTACTTC
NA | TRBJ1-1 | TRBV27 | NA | CASSLFGAENTEAFF | TGTGCCAGCAGTTTATTCGGGGCAGAGAACACTGAAGCTTTCTTT
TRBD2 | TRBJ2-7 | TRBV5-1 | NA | CASSHGTSGGPLEQYF | TGCGCCAGCAGCCACGGGACTAGCGGGGGGCCGCTCGAGCAGTACTTC
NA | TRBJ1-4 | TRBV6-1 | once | CASSGGRGNEKLFF | TGTGCCAGCAGTGGGGGACGAGGTAATGAAAAACTGTTTTTT
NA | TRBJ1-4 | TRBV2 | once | CASSDRGAPEKLFF | TGTGCCAGCAGTGATCGGGGGGCTCCTGAAAAACTGTTTTTT
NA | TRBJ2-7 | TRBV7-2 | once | CASILGPSSAEQYF | TGTGCCAGCATCTTGGGGCCCTCTTCGGCCGAGCAGTACTTC
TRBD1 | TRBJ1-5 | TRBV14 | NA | CASSQELKDRGFDQPQHF | TGTGCCAGCAGCCAAGAGTTAAAGGACAGGGGTTTTGATCAGCCCCAGCATTTT
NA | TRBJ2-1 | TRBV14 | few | CASSPGGSGAYNEQFF | TGTGCCAGCAGTCCAGGAGGATCAGGGGCCTACAATGAGCAGTTCTTC
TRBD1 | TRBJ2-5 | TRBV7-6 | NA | CASSPTPGGGETQYF | TGTGCCAGCAGCCCAACCCCAGGGGGCGGGGAGACCCAGTACTTC
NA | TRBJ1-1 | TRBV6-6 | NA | CASSYSGQGNTEAFF | TGTGCCAGCAGTTACTCTGGGCAGGGGAACACTGAAGCTTTCTTT
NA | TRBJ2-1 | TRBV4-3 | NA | CASSQDSHNEQFF | TGCGCCAGCAGCCAAGACAGCCACAATGAGCAGTTCTTC
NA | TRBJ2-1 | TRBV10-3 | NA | CAINSGPLSNEQFF | TGTGCCATCAATTCTGGTCCGCTAAGCAATGAGCAGTTCTTC
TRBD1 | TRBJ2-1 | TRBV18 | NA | CASSPGTGRDEQFF | TGTGCCAGCTCACCCGGGACAGGGAGGGATGAGCAGTTCTTC
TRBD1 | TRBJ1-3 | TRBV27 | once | CASSSRDRERNTIYF | TGTGCCAGCAGTTCCCGAGACAGGGAAAGGAACACCATATATTTT